These 23 T cell receptor beta chains share one sample of origin, sequenced in a study of cytomegalovirus exposure and HLA in healthy donors. Researchers ran the PCR with 60 Vbeta and 13 Jbeta primers. Method: immunoSEQ multiplex PCR; TCRdb's copy keeps in-frame clones and lacks some. The sample contains about 120,000 clones, roughly four fifths of which appear only once. Sequencing was performed on PBMCs. The source is a man aged 45-60 years in good health and CMV-seropositive.

As to this clone: A read error may account for a junction end that differs from germline. This chain joins TRBV7-9 and TRBJ1-1; 8 bases align to TRBD1. Germline CDR1 reads SEHNR; CDR2 reads FQNEAQ (reference sequence). CDR3 length equals 19 residues. The CDR3 reads CSSSSRLGTGTTRVTEAFF. CDR3 DNA: TGTTCCAGCAGCTCCCGCCTCGGGACAGGTACAACAAGGGTTACTGAAGCTTTCTTT.

The chain is built from TRBV5-5 and TRBJ2-7, with D perhaps TRBD1 (6 bases). The CDR3 length is 15 residues. Trimming left V 0 bases short and J 5 bases short, with 15 bases between. Germline-derived CDR1 and CDR2 are SGHKS and YYEKEE (reference sequence). CDR3 nucleotide sequence: TGTGCCAGCAGCTTGGTAGGGGGAGTCCCGAACGAGCAGTACTTC. Protein sequence: CASSLVGGVPNEQYF.

The chain combines TRBV7-6 with TRBJ2-2; D not resolved. The V gene's germline CDR1 is SGHVS and CDR2 FNYEAQ. The CDR3 has 14 amino acids. Trimming removed 4 bases from V and 5 bases from J, with 11 bases in between. The CDR3 loop reads CASSSSRRTGELFF. Written as DNA, the CDR3 is TGTGCCAGCAGCTCGTCGCGGCGGACCGGGGAGCTGTTTTTT.

CDR3 bases: TGTGCCAGCAGCTTAGAGCCAGGGGGGAGCGAGCAGTACTTC. Amino acid sequence: CASSLEPGGSEQYF. The chain couples TRBV11-3 to TRBJ2-7; tentatively, D is TRBD1 (7 bases). V lost 0 bases and J lost 6, with 12 bases in between. The CDR3 length is 14 residues. Germline CDR1 and CDR2: SGHNT and YENEEA.

The CDR3 sequence: CASSQVPGSNQPQHF. The CDR3 region has the DNA TGCGCCAGCAGCCAAGTCCCGGGGAGCAATCAGCCCCAGCATTTT. The chain links TRBV4-3 to TRBJ1-5, with D uncertain. V was cut by 1 base and J by 1 base, with 8 bases left in between. Germline CDR1 reads LGHNA; CDR2 reads YSLEER. The CDR3 is made up of 15 amino acids.

The chain employs TRBV7-2 and TRBJ1-1, with TRBD1 matching over 7 bases. Germline V gene lookup returns CDR1 SGHTA and CDR2 FQGNSA. The V segment lost 2 bases and the J segment 7 bases; nucleotides outside the gene matches: 4. The CDR3 covers 13 residues. This CDR3 is CASSLRQGVEAFF. CDR3 DNA: TGTGCCAGCAGCTTACGACAGGGCGTTGAAGCTTTCTTT.

The gene calls are TRBV4-3 and TRBJ2-3, with D unclear. Germline V gene data show CDR1 as LGHNA and CDR2 as YSLEER. V dropped 1 base and J dropped 8 bases, with 10 bases sitting between them. The CDR3 is 13 amino acids. The CDR3 DNA reads TGCGCCAGCAGCCAAGTCCCATCCAGTACGCAGTATTTT. It translates to CASSQVPSSTQYF.

This chain links TRBV5-6 with TRBJ2-5, with D perhaps matching TRBD1 (5 bases). Trimming took 1 base from V and 1 from J, leaving 14 bases between them. Germline CDR1 SGHDT, CDR2 YYEEEE. This CDR3 contains 16 residues. CDR3 protein: CASSLWEGALQETQYF. In DNA form, the CDR3 reads TGTGCCAGCAGCTTGTGGGAAGGGGCCCTCCAAGAGACCCAGTACTTC. Full variable domain (missing parts from reference TRBV5-6 and TRBJ2-5): DAGVTQSPTHLIKTRGQQVTLRCSPKSGHDTVSWYQQALGQGPQFIFQYYEEEERQRGNFPDRFSGHQFPNYSSELNVNALLLGDSALYLCASSLWEGALQETQYFGPGTRLLVL.

The chain combines TRBV11-3 with TRBJ1-2; TRBD1 agrees at 11 bases. V was clipped by 5 bases and J by 2 bases; unmatched bases: 4. There are 15 residues in the CDR3. CDR1 is SGHNT and CDR2 is YENEEA in the germline V gene. As DNA, the CDR3 is TGTGCCAGCAGCGTCAGGGACAGGGGGAACTATGGCTACACCTTC. Translating it yields CASSVRDRGNYGYTF. The whole variable domain, filled in from reference TRBV11-3 and TRBJ1-2, reads EAGVVQSPRYKIIEKKQPVAFWCNPISGHNTLYWYLQNLGQGPELLIRYENEEAVDDSQLPKDRFSAERLKGVDSTLKIQPAELGDSAVYLCASSVRDRGNYGYTFGSGTRLTVV.

The chain combines TRBV11-2 with TRBJ2-2; D unclear. V gave up 4 bases and J gave up 6 bases, with 12 bases separating them. Germline V lookup: CDR1 SGHAT, CDR2 FQNNGV. The CDR3 runs 14 residues. In DNA, the CDR3 is TGTGCCAGCAGCTCACTCAGGTTTCCCGGGGAGCTGTTTTTT. Amino acid sequence: CASSSLRFPGELFF.

The rearrangement links TRBV4-3 to TRBJ2-1; the match to TRBD2 covers 16 bases. The trim removed 4 bases at V and 8 bases at J, leaving 5 bases unmatched. The germline gives CDR1 LGHNA, CDR2 YSLEER. The CDR3 consists of 16 residues. The CDR3 spells CASSPGLAGGLYEQFF. As DNA, the CDR3 is TGCGCCAGCAGCCCGGGACTAGCGGGGGGGCTGTATGAGCAGTTCTTC.

The rearrangement links TRBV18 to TRBJ1-5, with 9 bases fitting TRBD1. V lost 5 bases and J lost 5; bases outside the gene matches: 4. CDR3 length: 14 amino acids. Germline V gene sequence: CDR1 KGHSH, CDR2 LQKENI. In nucleotides, the CDR3 is TGTGCCAGCTCAGGGACAGGGAGGGATCAGCCCCAGCATTTT. This codes for CASSGTGRDQPQHF. Supplemented by reference TRBV18 and TRBJ1-5, the full variable domain reads NAGVMQNPRHLVRRRGQEARLRCSPMKGHSHVYWYRQLPEEGLKFMVYLQKENIIDESGMPKERFSAEFPKEGPSILRIQQVVRGDSAAYFCASSGTGRDQPQHFGDGTRLSIL.

The genes are TRBV29-1 and TRBJ1-1, with TRBD1 as a possible D gene (6 bases). The germline gives CDR1 SQVTM, CDR2 ANQGSEA. V was clipped by 4 bases and J by 6 bases, with 12 bases between them. This CDR3 spans 12 amino acids. The CDR3 sequence: CSVVRGSAEAFF. The CDR3, as DNA: TGCAGCGTTGTTAGGGGGAGCGCTGAAGCTTTCTTT.

The CDR3 here is CASSFMFREAAGELFF. CDR3 nucleotides: TGTGCCAGCAGCTTTATGTTCAGGGAGGCGGCCGGGGAGCTGTTTTTT. The rearrangement joins TRBV7-6 to TRBJ2-2, with D possibly being TRBD2 (6 bases). This CDR3 has 16 amino acids. CDR1 SGHVS and CDR2 FNYEAQ come from the germline V gene. Trimming pared 3 bases from V and 6 bases from J, leaving 17 bases between.

This clone was recorded once. The rearrangement links TRBV9 to TRBJ1-4; 7 bases match TRBD1. With V trimmed by 0 bases and J by 2 bases, 1 base remained unmatched. The CDR3 is made up of 15 amino acids. The V gene's germline CDR1 is SGDLS and CDR2 YYNGEE. The CDR3: CASSVATGTNEKLFF. For the CDR3, the DNA is TGTGCCAGCAGCGTAGCGACAGGGACTAATGAAAAACTGTTTTTT. The complete variable domain, with remaining parts taken from reference TRBV9 and TRBJ1-4, reads DSGVTQTPKHLITATGQRVTLRCSPRSGDLSVYWYQQSLDQGLQFLIQYYNGEERAKGNILERFSAQQFPDLHSELNLSSLELGDSALYFCASSVATGTNEKLFFGSGTQLSVL.

The gene calls are TRBV5-5 and TRBJ2-4; 7 bases fit TRBD1. The CDR3 sequence is 13 residues long. J lost 5 bases, V lost 4 bases, and 3 bases had no gene match. Germline lookup yields CDR1 SGHKS and CDR2 YYEKEE (reference sequence). CDR3 nucleotide sequence: TGTGCCAGCAGCCCCGGGACAGAAAACATTCAGTACTTC. Its protein is CASSPGTENIQYF. Filled out from reference TRBV5-5 and TRBJ2-4, the complete variable domain reads DAGVTQSPTHLIKTRGQQVTLRCSPISGHKSVSWYQQVLGQGPQFIFQYYEKEERGRGNFPDRFSARQFPNYSSELNVNALLLGDSALYLCASSPGTENIQYFGAGTRLSVL.

This rearrangement joins TRBV2 to TRBJ2-7; D remains ambiguous. The CDR3 contains 13 residues. Trimming took off 7 bases at V and 4 bases at J, with 14 bases between the two ends. Germline V lookup: CDR1 SNHLY, CDR2 FYNNEI. DNA of the CDR3: TGTGCCAGCAAACAGAAGACGGCATACGAGCAGTACTTC. This codes for CASKQKTAYEQYF.

The chain is built from TRBV25-1 and TRBJ2-3; 9 bases line up with TRBD1. CDR1 MGHDK and CDR2 SYGVNS come from the germline V gene. The CDR3 is 16 residues long. After removal of 3 bases from V and 4 bases from J, the junction contained 8 bases not matched to a gene. As DNA, the CDR3 is TGTGCCAGCAGTGACCCCAGGGACAGGGTCCCAGATACGCAGTATTTT. Amino acid sequence: CASSDPRDRVPDTQYF.

The chain carries TRBV6-6 and TRBJ1-1; D gene unclear. CDR3 length: 15 amino acids. The germline V and J ends were trimmed by 6 bases and 2 bases, with 16 bases remaining between them. The germline V gene encodes CDR1 MNHNY and CDR2 SVGAGI (reference sequence). The CDR3 coding sequence is TGTGCCAGCAGACATGTACGGCAGACAAACACTGAAGCTTTCTTT. Amino acid sequence: CASRHVRQTNTEAFF.

The V call is TRBV4-3, the J call TRBJ2-3, with a possible D match to TRBD2 (5 bases). V lost 0 bases to trimming and J lost 8 bases, with 6 bases between them. Germline V gives CDR1 LGHNA, CDR2 YSLEER. The CDR3 has 12 amino acids. For the CDR3, the DNA is TGCGCCAGCAGCCAAGAAGGGAGTACGCAGTATTTT. Translation: CASSQEGSTQYF.

The rearrangement links TRBV4-3 to TRBJ2-1; D perhaps matches TRBD1 (9 bases). V was cut by 0 bases and J by 7 bases, with 16 bases left in between. Looked up from germline, CDR1 is LGHNA and CDR2 is YSLEER. The CDR3 loop spans 16 amino acids. DNA for the CDR3: TGCGCCAGCAGCCAAGATAGCGGGACAGGGAATAATGAGCAGTTCTTC. Protein product: CASSQDSGTGNNEQFF.

V is TRBV20-1 and J is TRBJ1-2; D ambiguous. The CDR3 is 10 amino acids. The germline CDR1 and CDR2 sequences are DFQATT and SNEGSKA (reference sequence). The DNA of the CDR3 is TGCAGCGCGGCTAACTATGGCTACACCTTC. It specifies CSAANYGYTF.

V gene TRBV25-1 combines with J gene TRBJ2-1, with D possibly being TRBD2 (5 bases). Germline V gene lookup returns CDR1 MGHDK and CDR2 SYGVNS. V lost 6 bases and J lost 10, with 19 bases in between. This CDR3 is 14 amino acids long. Written as DNA, the CDR3 is TGTGCCAGCAGGACCCGAGGGCGCGGCTGGGAGCAGTTCTTC. This codes for CASRTRGRGWEQFF.